Listed below are T cell receptor beta chains from one sample, sequenced in a study of T cells in tumors after PD-1 blockade. Profiling relied on immunoSEQ multiplex PCR, and the TCRdb table lists in-frame clones only, not all of them. The sample carries over 60,000 clones, about 74% recorded once. Material: PBMCs, obtained after anti-PD-1 treatment. These TCRs come from a human donor with basal cell carcinoma. Both conserved end residues are part of each CDR3. Each record gives: J gene, clone size, V gene, D gene, CDR3 DNA, CDR3 protein. The D gene is left open where the match is weak. Clone size is shown for a subset of rows, as once, few, many or a class of expanded clone.

TRBJ2-1 | . | TRBV5-1 | . | TGCGCCAGCAGCTTGGTTGTTCCCGCTGAGCAGTTCTTC | CASSLVVPAEQFF
TRBJ2-5 | . | TRBV6-6 | TRBD2 | TGTGCCAGCAGTTACCCCGGGACTAGGAGGCGAGAGACCCAGTACTTC | CASSYPGTRRRETQYF
TRBJ1-1 | . | TRBV5-4 | . | TGTGCCAGCAGCTTGAATTTAGCTCGGGCGGACACTGAAGCTTTCTTT | CASSLNLARADTEAFF
TRBJ2-5 | . | TRBV3-1/TRBV3-2 | TRBD1 | TGTGCCAGCAGTCCCTACTCGACAGGGGAAGAGACCCAGTACTTC | CASSPYSTGEETQYF
TRBJ1-2 | . | TRBV9 | TRBD1 | TGTGCCAGCAGCGTAGCCCCCAGGGGGGACTATGGCTACACCTTC | CASSVAPRGDYGYTF
TRBJ2-5 | once | TRBV5-6 | TRBD1 | TGTGCCAGCAGCTTGGGAGACAGGGGCTGGGAGACCCAGTACTTC | CASSLGDRGWETQYF
TRBJ2-2 | . | TRBV9 | . | TGTGCCAGCAGCGTAGGGGGAGGGGGCACCGGGGAGCTGTTTTTT | CASSVGGGGTGELFF
TRBJ2-3 | . | TRBV5-6 | . | TGTGCCAGCAGCTTGGCAGCCCGTGACCCTAGCACAGATACGCAGTATTTT | CASSLAARDPSTDTQYF
TRBJ1-5 | . | TRBV19 | . | TGTGCCAGTAGTATAACGGGGACTGTTGGTCAGCCCCAGCATTTT | CASSITGTVGQPQHF
TRBJ2-1 | . | TRBV5-1 | . | TGCGCCAGCAGCTTGGTTCCGGGGGTTTCCTACAATGAGCAGTTCTTC | CASSLVPGVSYNEQFF
TRBJ2-7 | . | TRBV18 | . | TGTGCCAGCTCACTCCTGGATGCTGGGGGCGAGCAGTACTTC | CASSLLDAGGEQYF
TRBJ2-2 | . | TRBV6-2/TRBV6-3 | TRBD2 | TGTGCCAGCAGCCCTAGTGGACTAGCGGGGGTGCGGAACACCGGGGAGCTGTTTTTT | CASSPSGLAGVRNTGELFF
TRBJ2-3 | . | TRBV7-9 | TRBD1 | TGTGCCAGCAGCTTATCTTTGTTAGGACAGGCGAACACAGATACGCAGTATTTT | CASSLSLLGQANTDTQYF
TRBJ1-3 | few | TRBV28 | . | TGTGCCAGCAGGAAAAGCTCTGGAAACACCATATATTTT | CASRKSSGNTIYF
TRBJ2-7 | . | TRBV4-2 | TRBD2 | TGTGCCAGCAGCCAATCAACTAGCGGGTCCTCCTACGAGCAGTACTTC | CASSQSTSGSSYEQYF
TRBJ1-5 | . | TRBV19 | TRBD1 | TGTGCCAGTAGAAGGACAGGGGATCAGCCCCAGCATTTT | CASRRTGDQPQHF
TRBJ2-1 | . | TRBV9 | TRBD1 | TGTGCCAGCAGCGTAGAAACAGGGGATTGGGATGAGCAGTTCTTC | CASSVETGDWDEQFF
TRBJ1-3 | few | TRBV5-8 | . | TGTGCCAGCAGCCGCGACAGAGGCTCTGGAAACACCATATATTTT | CASSRDRGSGNTIYF
TRBJ2-1 | . | TRBV13 | . | TGTGCCAGCAGTTGGGGCAATGAGCAGTTCTTC | CASSWGNEQFF
TRBJ2-2 | . | TRBV23-1 | . | TGCGCCAGCAGTCCAATAACACAGGGAAGGAACACCGGGGAGCTGTTTTTT | CASSPITQGRNTGELFF
TRBJ2-7 | . | TRBV7-2 | TRBD2 | TGTGCCAGCAGCTCACGACTAAGCGGGGGATTCTACGAGCAGTACTTC | CASSSRLSGGFYEQYF
TRBJ2-7 | . | TRBV5-6 | TRBD1 | TGTGCCAGCAGCTTGCTGGGACAGGGGTACGAGCAGTACTTC | CASSLLGQGYEQYF
TRBJ1-5 | . | TRBV15 | . | TGTGCCACCAGCAGAGATTTGTGGGAGGATAGCAATCAGCCCCAGCATTTT | CATSRDLWEDSNQPQHF
TRBJ1-4 | few | TRBV6-6 | . | TGTGCCAGCAGTTTTCCGGGACGAGGTAATGAAAAACTGTTTTTT | CASSFPGRGNEKLFF
TRBJ1-5 | once | TRBV6-5 | . | TGTGCCAGCTCGGACTGGGGTTCAAGCAATCAGCCCCAGCATTTT | CASSDWGSSNQPQHF
TRBJ2-2 | . | TRBV7-6 | . | TGTGCCAGCAGCCCGATCACCGGGGAGCTGTTTTTT | CASSPITGELFF
TRBJ2-2 | . | TRBV12-3/TRBV12-4 | TRBD1 | TGTGCCAGCAGTCCGGACAGGACCGGGGAGCTGTTTTTT | CASSPDRTGELFF
TRBJ1-5 | . | TRBV27 | TRBD1 | TGTGCCAGCAGTTCGGACAGGGTCAACAATCAGCCCCAGCATTTT | CASSSDRVNNQPQHF
TRBJ1-1 | . | TRBV10-2 | . | TGCGCCAGCAGTGAAGCAGGGAAGAACACTGAAGCTTTCTTT | CASSEAGKNTEAFF
TRBJ2-7 | . | TRBV18 | . | TGTGCCAGCTCACCATATCAGACAGGTCCTTCGGGTTACGAGCAGTACTTC | CASSPYQTGPSGYEQYF
TRBJ2-7 | . | TRBV12-5 | . | TGTGCTAGTGCGTCAGGGGTACACGAGCAGTACTTC | CASASGVHEQYF
TRBJ1-2 | . | TRBV4-1 | TRBD1 | TGCGCCAGCAGCCATGCCGGGACAGGTAACTATGGCTACACCTTC | CASSHAGTGNYGYTF
TRBJ2-3 | few | TRBV28 | TRBD2 | TGTGCCAGCAGCCCCGCAAGCGGGGGTCCAGATACGCAGTATTTT | CASSPASGGPDTQYF
TRBJ2-5 | . | TRBV7-9 | . | TGTGCCAGCAGCTTAGCGTATTCGGGGGCCCAAGAGACCCAGTACTTC | CASSLAYSGAQETQYF
TRBJ2-7 | . | TRBV7-6 | . | TGTGCCAGCAGCCTAGCTCCGGCTAGCAGGGCCTACGAGCAGTACTTC | CASSLAPASRAYEQYF
TRBJ2-7 | . | TRBV7-2 | TRBD2 | TGTGCCAGCAGCCCCCGCGGGAGCGGGGAAGGAGCCTACGAGCAGTACTTC | CASSPRGSGEGAYEQYF
TRBJ2-1 | . | TRBV10-3 | . | TGTGCCATCCAACGGGGGGCGACGGTCAATGAGCAGTTCTTC | CAIQRGATVNEQFF
TRBJ2-7 | once | TRBV2 | TRBD2 | TGTGCCAGCAGTGAAAGGCTAGCGGGGGAGCAGTACTTC | CASSERLAGEQYF